Listed below are T cell receptor beta chains from one sample, sequenced in a study of cytotoxic CD8 clonotypes in ibrutinib-treated CLL. Produced via immunoSEQ multiplex PCR; TCRdb's table is partial and in-frame only. This sample has 12,000 or so clones, with around 82% found just once. Sequenced material: PBMCs, taken at disease progression, from a patient treated with ibrutinib. These TCRs come from a human donor with chronic lymphocytic leukemia. Both conserved end residues are part of each CDR3. The order of the fields is V gene, J gene, CDR3 protein.

TRBV7-9	TRBJ2-1	CASQESVYNEQFF
TRBV14	TRBJ2-7	CASSQDSGQGSEQYF
TRBV11-2	TRBJ2-2	CASSSVRARGGELFF
TRBV28	TRBJ2-7	CASSPPGQGIYEQYF
TRBV28	TRBJ2-7	CASSLLHRAYEQYF
TRBV2	TRBJ2-3	CASTFIAGDTQYF
TRBV9	TRBJ2-5	CASSVAGQPQETQYF
TRBV7-8	TRBJ2-3	CASGGTSGIFPGDTQYF
TRBV7-6	TRBJ1-3	CASSQPSGNTIYF
TRBV4-2	TRBJ1-5	CASSQEGGSNQPQHF